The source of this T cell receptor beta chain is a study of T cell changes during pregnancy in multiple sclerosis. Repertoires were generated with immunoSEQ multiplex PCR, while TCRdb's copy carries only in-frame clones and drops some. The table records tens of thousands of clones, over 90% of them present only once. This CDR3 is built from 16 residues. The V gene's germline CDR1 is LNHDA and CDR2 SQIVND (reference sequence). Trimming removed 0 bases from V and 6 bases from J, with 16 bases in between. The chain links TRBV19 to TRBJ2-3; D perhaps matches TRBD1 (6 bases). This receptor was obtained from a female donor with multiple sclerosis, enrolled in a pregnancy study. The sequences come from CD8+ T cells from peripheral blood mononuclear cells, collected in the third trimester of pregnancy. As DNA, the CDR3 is TGTGCCAGTAGTATAGATCAGGGGACCCCTGAGGATACGCAGTATTTT. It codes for CASSIDQGTPEDTQYF.